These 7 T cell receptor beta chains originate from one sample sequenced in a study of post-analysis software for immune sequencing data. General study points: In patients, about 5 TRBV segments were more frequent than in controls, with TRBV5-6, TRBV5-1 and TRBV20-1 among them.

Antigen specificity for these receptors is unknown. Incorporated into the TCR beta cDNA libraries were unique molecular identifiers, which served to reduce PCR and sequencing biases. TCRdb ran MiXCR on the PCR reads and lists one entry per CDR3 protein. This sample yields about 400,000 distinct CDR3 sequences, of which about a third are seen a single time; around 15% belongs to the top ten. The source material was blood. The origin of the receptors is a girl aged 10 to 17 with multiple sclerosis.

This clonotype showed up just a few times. DNA for the CDR3: TGTGCCAGCAGCCAAGATGGGACTGTACAGTTCTTC. As protein: CASSQDGTVQFF. The genes are TRBV4-2 and TRBJ2-1; D perhaps matches TRBD2 (6 bases). Germline assignment: CDR1 LGHNA and CDR2 YNFKEQ. Trimming removed 0 bases at V and 13 bases at J, with 10 bases between. This CDR3 contains 12 residues.

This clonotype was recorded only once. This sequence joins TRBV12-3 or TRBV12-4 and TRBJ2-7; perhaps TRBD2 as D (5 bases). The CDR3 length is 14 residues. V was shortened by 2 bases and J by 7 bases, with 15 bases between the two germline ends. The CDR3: CASSLREGGNEQYF. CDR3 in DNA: TGTGCCAGCAGTTTACGAGAGGGTGGCAATGAGCAGTACTTC.

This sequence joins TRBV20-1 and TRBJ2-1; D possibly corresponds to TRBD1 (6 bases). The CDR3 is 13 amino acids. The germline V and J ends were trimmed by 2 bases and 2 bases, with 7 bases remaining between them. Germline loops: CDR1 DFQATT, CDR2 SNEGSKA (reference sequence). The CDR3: CSARRTAYNEQFF. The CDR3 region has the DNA TGCAGTGCTAGACGGACAGCCTACAATGAGCAGTTCTTC.

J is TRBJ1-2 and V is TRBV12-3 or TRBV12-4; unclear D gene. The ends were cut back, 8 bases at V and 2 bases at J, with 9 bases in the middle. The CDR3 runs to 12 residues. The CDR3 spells CASLSENYGYTF. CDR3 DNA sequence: TGTGCCAGCCTCTCGGAAAACTATGGCTACACCTTC.

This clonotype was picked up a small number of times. For the CDR3, the DNA is TGTGCCAGCAGCGTAGAAGACAGCTCCTACAATGAGCAGTTCTTC. As protein: CASSVEDSSYNEQFF. The V call is TRBV9, the J call TRBJ2-1; a possible D gene is TRBD1 (5 bases). V lost 0 bases and J lost 0, with 7 bases in between. The CDR3 is made up of 15 amino acids. Germline CDR1 reads SGDLS; CDR2 reads YYNGEE.

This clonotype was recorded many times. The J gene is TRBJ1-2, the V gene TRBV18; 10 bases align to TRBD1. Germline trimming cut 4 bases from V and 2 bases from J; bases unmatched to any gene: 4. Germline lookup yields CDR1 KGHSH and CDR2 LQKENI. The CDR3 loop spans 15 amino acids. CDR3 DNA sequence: TGTGCCAGCTCACTTGGGGACAGGGGAAACTATGGCTACACCTTC. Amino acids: CASSLGDRGNYGYTF.

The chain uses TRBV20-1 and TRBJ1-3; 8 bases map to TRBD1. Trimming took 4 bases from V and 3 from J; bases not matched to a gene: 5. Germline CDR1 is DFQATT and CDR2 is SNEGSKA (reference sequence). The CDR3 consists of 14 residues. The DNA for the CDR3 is TGCAGTGCTACCCAGACAGGGGTTGGAAACACCATATATTTT. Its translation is CSATQTGVGNTIYF.